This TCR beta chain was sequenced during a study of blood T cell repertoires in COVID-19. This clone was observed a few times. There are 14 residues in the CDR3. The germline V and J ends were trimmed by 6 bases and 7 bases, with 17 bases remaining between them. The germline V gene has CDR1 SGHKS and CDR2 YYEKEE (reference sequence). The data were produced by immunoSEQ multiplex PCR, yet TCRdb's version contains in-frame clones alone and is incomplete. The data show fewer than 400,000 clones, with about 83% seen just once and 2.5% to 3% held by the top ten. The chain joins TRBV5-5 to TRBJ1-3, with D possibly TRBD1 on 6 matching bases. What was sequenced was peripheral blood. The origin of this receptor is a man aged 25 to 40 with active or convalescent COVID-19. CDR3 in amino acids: CASTSGARGNTIYF. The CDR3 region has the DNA TGTGCCAGCACCTCAGGGGCCCGTGGGAACACCATATATTTT.